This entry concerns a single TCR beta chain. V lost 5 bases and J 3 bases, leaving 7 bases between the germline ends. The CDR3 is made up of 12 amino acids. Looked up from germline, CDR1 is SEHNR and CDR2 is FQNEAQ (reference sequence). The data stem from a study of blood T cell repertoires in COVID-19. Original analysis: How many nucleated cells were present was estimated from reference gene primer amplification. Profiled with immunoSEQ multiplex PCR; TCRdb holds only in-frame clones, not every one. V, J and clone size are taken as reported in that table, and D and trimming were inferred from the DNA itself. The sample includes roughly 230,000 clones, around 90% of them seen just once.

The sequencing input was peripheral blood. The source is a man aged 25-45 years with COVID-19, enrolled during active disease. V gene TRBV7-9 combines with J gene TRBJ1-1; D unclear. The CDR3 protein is CASSRSDTEAFF. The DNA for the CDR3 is TGTGCCAGCAGCCGGTCGGACACTGAAGCTTTCTTT.